This TCR beta chain was recovered during a study of cytomegalovirus exposure and HLA in healthy donors. Study results and limitations: CMV antigen specificity was confirmed in vitro for three CMV-associated chains.

PCR primers comprised 60 Vbeta and 13 Jbeta primers. Here immunoSEQ multiplex PCR was the method, and the copy in TCRdb shows in-frame clones only, minus some. The repertoire holds about 130,000 clones, with roughly 75% as singletons. Per the germline V gene, CDR1 is MDHEN and CDR2 is SYDVKM. V gave up 5 bases and J gave up 5 bases; unmatched junction bases: 5. The CDR3 has 14 amino acids. Notes on this clone: What it recognizes is unknown.

These donors, healthy bone marrow donors, were studied. The clonotype was recovered from a woman aged 45-59 years in good health and CMV-seronegative. This chain connects TRBV28 to TRBJ2-2; TRBD1 agrees at 7 bases. Sequenced sample: PBMCs. The DNA for the CDR3 is TGTGCCAGCAGTCCCCGACAGGGAACCGGGGAGCTGTTTTTT. Protein: CASSPRQGTGELFF.